This entry is about one T cell receptor (beta chain). This clone was counted many times. Its target antigen remains unknown. No much larger clone is present one base from it, and per-base qualities are unavailable. None of the patients had been given any treatment before thyroid surgery. Patient clinical samples collected from about 2012 to 2019 were retrospectively analysed using T-cell receptor beta sequencing. Receptors were amplified or captured by PCR. Sequencer: Illumina HiSeq 4000. High-throughput sequencing was used to profile the TCR beta-chain CDR3 region of every patient. The study's processing was this. A classifier to discriminate distant-metastatic papillary thyroid cancer patients was built from CDR3 differences across clinicopathological groups. The Shannon index was used to measure repertoire diversity, and the Morisita-Horn index was used to measure how similar tumor and blood repertoires were. TCRdb took the public reads, trimmed them with fastp at Q25, ran MiXCR for clone calling and kept in-frame beta chains. Clone size and V and J calls follow TCRdb, not the original study. Present in this sample are over 20,000 clones, around 29% of which were seen just once. The ten largest clonotypes hold around an eighth of the sample.

These data are taken from a study of metastatic and nonmetastatic thyroid tumors (dated by TCRdb to the early 2020s). Study-level background: For patients with malignant and with benign thyroid disease, the researchers compared repertoires between peripheral blood samples and tumor or nodule tissue samples. What the work shows at the level of the full study, not this receptor alone: In both blood and tumor samples, malignant tumors were reported to have significantly higher TCR beta diversity than benign nodules.

Measured from the cysteine to the phenylalanine, the CDR3 is 16 residues long. Only the CDR3 region is kept as DNA, spanning 48 bases read in frame from base 1. V is reduced by 0 bases and J by 2 bases, leaving a spacing of 11 bases between them. As encoded in the germline V gene, CDR1 is MGHRA while CDR2 is YSYEKL. The sequence came from a female donor with papillary thyroid cancer or a benign thyroid nodule (not recorded which). Some clones in this sample may be carry-over from other donors' samples. This chain joins TRBV4-1 to TRBJ2-1; the D gene is not confidently resolved. Sequenced input: blood. The nucleotide sequence is TGCGCCAGCAGCCAAGATCCGACTCCCGCCTACAATGAGCAGTTCTTC. The resulting protein is CASSQDPTPAYNEQFF.